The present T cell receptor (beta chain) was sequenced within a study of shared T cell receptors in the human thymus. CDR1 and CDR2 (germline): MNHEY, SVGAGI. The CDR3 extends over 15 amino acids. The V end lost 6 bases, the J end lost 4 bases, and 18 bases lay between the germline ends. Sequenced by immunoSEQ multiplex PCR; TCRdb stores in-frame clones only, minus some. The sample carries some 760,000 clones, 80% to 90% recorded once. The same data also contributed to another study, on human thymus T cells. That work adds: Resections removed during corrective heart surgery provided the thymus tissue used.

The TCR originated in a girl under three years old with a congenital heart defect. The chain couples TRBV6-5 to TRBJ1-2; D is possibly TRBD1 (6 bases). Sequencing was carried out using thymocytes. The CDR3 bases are TGTGCCAGCAGACCAAAGACAGGCTTCTCCTATGGCTACACCTTC. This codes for CASRPKTGFSYGYTF.